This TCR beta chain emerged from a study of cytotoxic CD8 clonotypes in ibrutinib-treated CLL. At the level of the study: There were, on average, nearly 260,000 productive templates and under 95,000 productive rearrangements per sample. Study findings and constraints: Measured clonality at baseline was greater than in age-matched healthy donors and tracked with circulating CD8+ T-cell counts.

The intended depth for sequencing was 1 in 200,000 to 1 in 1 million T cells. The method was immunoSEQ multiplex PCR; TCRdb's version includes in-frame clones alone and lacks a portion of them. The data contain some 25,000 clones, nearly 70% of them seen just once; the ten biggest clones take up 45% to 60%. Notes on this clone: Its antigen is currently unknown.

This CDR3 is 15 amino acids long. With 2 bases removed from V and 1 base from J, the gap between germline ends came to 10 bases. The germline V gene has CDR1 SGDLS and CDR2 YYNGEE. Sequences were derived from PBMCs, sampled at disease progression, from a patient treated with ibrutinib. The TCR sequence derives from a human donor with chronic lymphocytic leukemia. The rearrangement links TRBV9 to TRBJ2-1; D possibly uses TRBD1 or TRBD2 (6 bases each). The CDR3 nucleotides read TGTGCCAGCAGCGTCGAGGGGGGTTCCTACAATGAGCAGTTCTTC. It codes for CASSVEGGSYNEQFF.